The 14 T cell receptor beta chains given below trace back to one sample, sequenced in a study of blood T cell repertoires in COVID-19. Clones were sequenced by immunoSEQ multiplex PCR, and TCRdb holds only the in-frame ones, with some missing. This sample carries 150,000 to 200,000 clones, around 76% of them seen once, and the ten largest clones take about 8%. The sequenced sample consisted of peripheral blood. These receptor sequences come from a woman aged 55 to 70 with COVID-19, enrolled during active disease.

This chain uses TRBV15 with TRBJ1-2; 8 bases are shared with TRBD1. The CDR3 is 15 residues long. With V trimmed by 5 bases and J by 1 base, 6 bases remained unmatched. Germline CDR1 LNHNV, CDR2 YYDKDF (reference sequence). Here the CDR3 reads CATSLQGAGNYGYTF. The CDR3 nucleotides are TGTGCCACCAGCCTGCAGGGGGCGGGTAACTATGGCTACACCTTC.

The rearrangement uses TRBV7-8 and TRBJ2-3; D gene ambiguous. V shed 5 bases and J shed 6 bases, with 9 bases lying between them. The V gene's germline CDR1 is SGHVS and CDR2 FQNEAQ. The CDR3 covers 12 residues. In DNA form, the CDR3 reads TGTGCCAGCAGCCGTTCGCGGGATACGCAGTATTTT. Translating gives CASSRSRDTQYF.

V and J are TRBV5-5 and TRBJ2-7, with unresolved D. CDR1 and CDR2 (germline): SGHKS, YYEKEE (reference sequence). This CDR3 is 15 amino acids long. V lost 0 bases and J lost 2, with 12 bases in between. Written as DNA, the CDR3 is TGTGCCAGCAGCTTGGGGAGTTCCCTCGCCTACGAGCAGTACTTC. The encoded protein is CASSLGSSLAYEQYF.

The V call is TRBV9, the J call TRBJ1-1, with D uncertain. Germline V gives CDR1 SGDLS, CDR2 YYNGEE. The V gene lost 4 bases and the J gene lost 1 base, with 11 bases spanning the gap. The CDR3 spans 14 residues. The DNA of the CDR3 is TGTGCCAGCAGCCTTTTGGCGGAGAACACTGAAGCTTTCTTT. Translation gives CASSLLAENTEAFF.

The rearrangement links TRBV11-2 to TRBJ2-7; 11 bases agree with TRBD2. The CDR3 has 15 amino acids. V was clipped by 5 bases and J by 0 bases; unmatched bases: 3. The germline CDR1 and CDR2 sequences are SGHAT and FQNNGV. This CDR3 is CASSRGTSGSYEQYF. The CDR3 nucleotides are TGTGCCAGCAGCCGCGGGACTAGCGGCTCCTACGAGCAGTACTTC.

The chain links TRBV13 to TRBJ2-2; D perhaps matches TRBD2 (6 bases). Trimming pared 4 bases from V and 1 base from J, leaving 10 bases between. Per germline, CDR1 PRHDT and CDR2 FYEKMQ (reference sequence). The CDR3 has 15 amino acids. The CDR3 DNA is TGTGCCAGCAGCTACGGAGGGGTGAACACCGGGGAGCTGTTTTTT. This translates into CASSYGGVNTGELFF.

DNA for the CDR3: TGTGCCAGCAGGCCATTTTTAGCGGGGACCTACGAGCAGTACTTC. Translation: CASRPFLAGTYEQYF. The V call is TRBV6-5, the J call TRBJ2-7; 8 bases are a match to TRBD2. V dropped 6 bases and J dropped 2; count of bases not matched to a gene: 9. The germline CDR1 and CDR2 sequences are MNHEY and SVGAGI. The CDR3 is 15 residues long.

The chain links TRBV2 to TRBJ1-4; D call uncertain. From germline, CDR1 is SNHLY and CDR2 FYNNEI. Trimming removed 6 bases at V and 6 bases at J, with 8 bases between. CDR3 length: 12 amino acids. CDR3 sequence (DNA): TGTGCCAGCAGCGCGAACTATGAAAAACTGTTTTTT. It translates to CASSANYEKLFF.

The J gene is TRBJ2-1, the V gene TRBV20-1; TRBD2 matches 10 bases. Germline V CDR1 and CDR2: DFQATT, SNEGSKA (reference sequence). V was pared by 3 bases and J by 5 bases, with 1 base of the junction left unmatched. The CDR3 has 13 amino acids. CDR3 sequence reads: CSASSGGNNEQFF. The CDR3 coding sequence is TGCAGTGCTAGTAGCGGGGGGAACAATGAGCAGTTCTTC.

The chain recombines TRBV28 with TRBJ1-1; 9 bases map to TRBD1. The CDR3 is 15 amino acids. V lost 2 bases and J lost 4; bases outside the gene matches: 5. CDR1 is MDHEN and CDR2 is SYDVKM in the germline V gene. The CDR3 DNA sequence: TGTGCCAGCAGTTTACCTGGACAGGGGAGCACTGAAGCTTTCTTT. Translation: CASSLPGQGSTEAFF. Combining the CDR3 with reference TRBV28 and TRBJ1-1 gives the whole variable domain DVKVTQSSRYLVKRTGEKVFLECVQDMDHENMFWYRQDPGLGLRLIYFSYDVKMKEKGDIPEGYSVSREKKERFSLILESASTNQTSMYLCASSLPGQGSTEAFFGQGTRLTVV.

This sequence joins TRBV28 and TRBJ2-1, with 7 bases lining up with TRBD2. The CDR3 consists of 14 residues. Germline V gene lookup returns CDR1 MDHEN and CDR2 SYDVKM. V gave up 7 bases and J gave up 3 bases; unmatched junction bases: 6. The CDR3 DNA follows: TGTGCCAGCACTATTGGGGGGGTCTACAATGAGCAGTTCTTC. This translates into CASTIGGVYNEQFF.

J is TRBJ2-1 and V is TRBV19, with D possibly TRBD2 on 6 matching bases. In germline, CDR1 is LNHDA, CDR2 SQIVND (reference sequence). CDR3 length equals 16 residues. V was shortened by 5 bases and J by 12 bases, with 26 bases between the two germline ends. CDR3 sequence: CASSSQTGRRVAGQFF. In DNA, the CDR3 is TGTGCCAGTAGTTCCCAAACTGGGCGGAGGGTCGCAGGGCAGTTCTTC. The whole variable domain, remainder taken from reference TRBV19 and TRBJ2-1, is DGGITQSPKYLFRKEGQNVTLSCEQNLNHDAMYWYRQDPGQGLRLIYYSQIVNDFQKGDIAEGYSVSREKKESFPLTVTSAQKNPTAFYLCASSSQTGRRVAGQFFGPGTRLTVL.

The J gene is TRBJ2-1, the V gene TRBV28, with TRBD1 as a possible D gene (5 bases). Deletions cut 4 bases from V and 2 bases from J, with 15 bases between. In germline, CDR1 is MDHEN, CDR2 SYDVKM. This CDR3 has 16 amino acids. CDR3 protein: CASSSRQTVTYNEQFF. The CDR3 DNA reads as TGTGCCAGCAGTTCCCGACAGACTGTAACCTACAATGAGCAGTTCTTC.

This clone was seen a handful of times. J is TRBJ2-3 and V is TRBV6-1, with TRBD2 identical over 9 bases. V gave up 1 base and J gave up 1 base; unmatched junction bases: 0. CDR1 is MNHNS and CDR2 is SASEGT in the germline V gene. This CDR3 spans 15 amino acids. CDR3 in amino acids: CASSEERGGTDTQYF. CDR3 in DNA: TGTGCCAGCAGTGAAGAGCGGGGGGGCACAGATACGCAGTATTTT.